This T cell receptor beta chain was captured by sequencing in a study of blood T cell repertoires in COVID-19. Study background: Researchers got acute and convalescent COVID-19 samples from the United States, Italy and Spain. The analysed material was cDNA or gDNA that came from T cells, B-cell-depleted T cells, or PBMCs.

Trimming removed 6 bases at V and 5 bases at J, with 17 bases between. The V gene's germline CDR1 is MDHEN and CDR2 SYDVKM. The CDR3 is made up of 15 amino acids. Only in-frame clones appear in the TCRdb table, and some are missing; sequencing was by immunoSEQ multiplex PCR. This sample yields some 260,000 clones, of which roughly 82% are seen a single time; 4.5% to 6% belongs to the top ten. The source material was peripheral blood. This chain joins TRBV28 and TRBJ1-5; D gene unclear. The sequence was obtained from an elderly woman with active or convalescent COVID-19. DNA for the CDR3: TGTGCCAGCAGCGGGCCGGGGTCTTCTGATCAGCCCCAGCATTTT. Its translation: CASSGPGSSDQPQHF.